This TCR beta chain was captured in a study of cytomegalovirus exposure and HLA in healthy donors. General study findings and limits: Equally common other TCR beta chains were less clonally expanded than HLA-associated ones, a later analysis found.

The PCR employed 60 Vbeta primers together with 13 Jbeta primers. Measured with immunoSEQ multiplex PCR; TCRdb has only the in-frame clones, and not every one. The profile covers about 100,000 clones, with roughly 70% appearing a single time and less than 11% taken by the ten largest. The CDR3 spans 13 residues. In germline, CDR1 is SGHTA, CDR2 FQGNSA. Trimming left V 5 bases short and J 8 bases short, with 13 bases between. With regard to this clone: Its matching antigen is unknown.

Sequenced sample: PBMCs. This chain connects TRBV7-2 to TRBJ1-3; perhaps TRBD1 as D (5 bases). The receptor's source is a man aged 50 to 60 in good health and CMV-seronegative. In nucleotides, the CDR3 is TGTGCCAGCAGCCCAGGGCAACGGGACACCATATATTTT. Translation gives CASSPGQRDTIYF. Combining the CDR3 with reference TRBV7-2 and TRBJ1-3 gives the whole variable domain GAGVSQSPSNKVTEKGKDVELRCDPISGHTALYWYRQSLGQGLEFLIYFQGNSAPDKSGLPSDRFSAERTGGSVSTLTIQRTQQEDSAVYLCASSPGQRDTIYFGEGSWLTVV.